Given below is one T cell receptor (beta chain) in context. The target antigen is unknown. The data are from a study of Ad26.COV2.S vaccination and SARS-CoV-2 variants. Study-level information: This donor came from the COV1001 trial of Ad26.COV2.S. Study-wide points: Post-vaccination spike-specific CD8+ and CD4+ T cell responses reportedly had substantial breadth. While placebo recipients had lower spike-specific TCR breadth, vaccine recipients had more.

Germline CDR1 reads KGHSH; CDR2 reads LQKENI. The V end lost 3 bases, the J end lost 3 bases, and 11 bases lay between the germline ends. The CDR3 length is 14 residues. The treatment: roughly 19 received Ad26.COV2.S at low or high dose, single or two shots; roughly five received placebo; per-sample allocation not given. Day 63 after the first vaccine or placebo injection was the time point for sampling. Repertoires were generated with immunoSEQ multiplex PCR, while TCRdb's copy carries only in-frame clones and drops some. The data show around 450,000 clones, 85% to 90% seen once. The chain carries TRBV18 and TRBJ2-5; D is perhaps TRBD2 (6 bases). The clonotype originates from a person between 18 and 65 years old who received the Ad26.COV2.S COVID-19 vaccine or a placebo. The input for sequencing was peripheral blood, taken in a trial of Ad26.COV2.S vaccine versus placebo. CDR3: CASSPGGFEETQYF. The CDR3 DNA reads TGTGCCAGCTCACCGGGAGGATTCGAAGAGACCCAGTACTTC.